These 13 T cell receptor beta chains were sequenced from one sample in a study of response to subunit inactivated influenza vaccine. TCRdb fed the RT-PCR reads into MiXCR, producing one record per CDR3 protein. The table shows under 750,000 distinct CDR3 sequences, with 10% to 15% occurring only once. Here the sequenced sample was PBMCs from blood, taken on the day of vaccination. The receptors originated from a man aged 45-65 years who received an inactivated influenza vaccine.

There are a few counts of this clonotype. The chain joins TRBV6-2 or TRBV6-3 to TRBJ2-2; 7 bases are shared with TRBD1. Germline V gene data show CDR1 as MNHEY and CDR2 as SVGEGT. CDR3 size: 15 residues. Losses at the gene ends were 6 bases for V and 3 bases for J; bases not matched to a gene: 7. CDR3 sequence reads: CASSHRDRDTGELFF. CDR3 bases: TGTGCCAGCAGCCACCGGGACAGAGACACCGGGGAGCTGTTTTTT.

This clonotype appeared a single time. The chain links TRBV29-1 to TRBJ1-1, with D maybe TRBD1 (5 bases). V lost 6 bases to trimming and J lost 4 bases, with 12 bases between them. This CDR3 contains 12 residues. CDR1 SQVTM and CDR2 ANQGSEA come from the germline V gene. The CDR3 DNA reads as TGCAGCGTACGCAGGGTCGTCACTGAAGCTTTCTTT. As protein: CSVRRVVTEAFF.

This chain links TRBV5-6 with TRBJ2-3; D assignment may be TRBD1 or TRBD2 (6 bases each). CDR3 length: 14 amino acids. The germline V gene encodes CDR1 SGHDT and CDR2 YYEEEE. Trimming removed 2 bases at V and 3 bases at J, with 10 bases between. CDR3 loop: CASSFGGQTDTQYF. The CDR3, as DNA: TGTGCCAGCAGCTTCGGGGGCCAGACAGATACGCAGTATTTT. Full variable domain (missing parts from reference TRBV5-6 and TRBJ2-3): DAGVTQSPTHLIKTRGQQVTLRCSPKSGHDTVSWYQQALGQGPQFIFQYYEEEERQRGNFPDRFSGHQFPNYSSELNVNALLLGDSALYLCASSFGGQTDTQYFGPGTRLTVL.

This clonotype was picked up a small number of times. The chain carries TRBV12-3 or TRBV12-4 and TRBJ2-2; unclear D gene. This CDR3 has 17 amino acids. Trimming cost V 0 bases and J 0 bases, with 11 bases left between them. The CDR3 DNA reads TGTGCCAGCAGTTTAGCGCTGTATTCGGCGAACACCGGGGAGCTGTTTTTT. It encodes CASSLALYSANTGELFF.

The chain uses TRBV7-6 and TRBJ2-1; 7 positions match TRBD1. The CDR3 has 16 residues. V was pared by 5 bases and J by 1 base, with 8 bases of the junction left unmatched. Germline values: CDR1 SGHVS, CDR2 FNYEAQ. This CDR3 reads CASSPRQGDSYNEQFF. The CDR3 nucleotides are TGTGCCAGCAGCCCCCGACAGGGCGATTCCTACAATGAGCAGTTCTTC. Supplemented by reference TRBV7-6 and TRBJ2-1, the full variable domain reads GAGVSQSPRYKVTKRGQDVALRCDPISGHVSLYWYRQALGQGPEFLTYFNYEAQQDKSGLPNDRFSAERPEGSISTLTIQRTEQRDSAMYRCASSPRQGDSYNEQFFGPGTRLTVL.

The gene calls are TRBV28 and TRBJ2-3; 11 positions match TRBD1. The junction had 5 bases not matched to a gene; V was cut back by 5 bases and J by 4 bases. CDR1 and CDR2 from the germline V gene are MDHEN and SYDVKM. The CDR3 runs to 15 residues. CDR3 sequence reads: CASSPPGQGADTQYF. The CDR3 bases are TGTGCCAGCAGTCCCCCGGGACAGGGGGCAGATACGCAGTATTTT.

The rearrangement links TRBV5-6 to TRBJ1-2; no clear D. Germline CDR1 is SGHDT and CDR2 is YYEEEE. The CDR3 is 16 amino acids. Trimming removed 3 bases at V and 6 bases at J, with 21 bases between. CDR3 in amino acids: CASSSKPVGWKNGYTF. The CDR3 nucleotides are TGTGCCAGCAGCTCAAAACCGGTAGGCTGGAAAAATGGCTACACCTTC.

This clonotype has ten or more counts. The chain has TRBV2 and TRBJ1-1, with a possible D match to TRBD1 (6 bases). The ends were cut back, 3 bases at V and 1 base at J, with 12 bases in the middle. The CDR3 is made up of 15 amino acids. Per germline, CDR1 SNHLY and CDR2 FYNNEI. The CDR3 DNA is TGTGCCAGCAGTGACCGGGGGCGGGGGAACACTGAAGCTTTCTTT. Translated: CASSDRGRGNTEAFF.

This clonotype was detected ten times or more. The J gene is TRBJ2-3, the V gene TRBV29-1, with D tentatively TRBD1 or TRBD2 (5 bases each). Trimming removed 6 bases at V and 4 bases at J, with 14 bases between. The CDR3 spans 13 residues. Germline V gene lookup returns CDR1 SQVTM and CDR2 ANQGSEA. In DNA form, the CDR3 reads TGCAGCGTAGCCGGGACCATCCCAGATACGCAGTATTTT. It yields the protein CSVAGTIPDTQYF.

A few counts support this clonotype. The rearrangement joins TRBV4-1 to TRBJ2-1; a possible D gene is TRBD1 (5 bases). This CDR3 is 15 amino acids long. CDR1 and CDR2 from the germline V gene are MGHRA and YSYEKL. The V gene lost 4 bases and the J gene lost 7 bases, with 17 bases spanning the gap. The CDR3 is CASSPSHGQGNEQFF. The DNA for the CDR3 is TGCGCCAGCAGCCCATCTCACGGGCAGGGAAATGAGCAGTTCTTC.

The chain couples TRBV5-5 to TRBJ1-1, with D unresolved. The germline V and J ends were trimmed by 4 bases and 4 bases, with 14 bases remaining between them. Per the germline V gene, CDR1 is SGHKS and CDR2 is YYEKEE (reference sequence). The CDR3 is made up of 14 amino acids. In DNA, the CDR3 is TGTGCCAGCAGCATTATCCGGTCGGGCACTGAAGCTTTCTTT. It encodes CASSIIRSGTEAFF.

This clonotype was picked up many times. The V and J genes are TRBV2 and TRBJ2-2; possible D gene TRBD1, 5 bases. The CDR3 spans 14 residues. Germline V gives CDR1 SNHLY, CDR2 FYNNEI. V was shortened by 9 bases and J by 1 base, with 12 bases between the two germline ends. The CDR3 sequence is CARALTENTGELFF. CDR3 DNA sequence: TGTGCCAGGGCCCTGACAGAGAACACCGGGGAGCTGTTTTTT.

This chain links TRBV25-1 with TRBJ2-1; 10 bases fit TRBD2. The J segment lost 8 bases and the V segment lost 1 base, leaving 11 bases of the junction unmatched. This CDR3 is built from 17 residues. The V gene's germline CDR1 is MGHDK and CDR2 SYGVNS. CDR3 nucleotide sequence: TGTGCCAGCAGTGAATCCGGACTGGAGCGGGAGGGGGATGAGCAGTTCTTC. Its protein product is CASSESGLEREGDEQFF.